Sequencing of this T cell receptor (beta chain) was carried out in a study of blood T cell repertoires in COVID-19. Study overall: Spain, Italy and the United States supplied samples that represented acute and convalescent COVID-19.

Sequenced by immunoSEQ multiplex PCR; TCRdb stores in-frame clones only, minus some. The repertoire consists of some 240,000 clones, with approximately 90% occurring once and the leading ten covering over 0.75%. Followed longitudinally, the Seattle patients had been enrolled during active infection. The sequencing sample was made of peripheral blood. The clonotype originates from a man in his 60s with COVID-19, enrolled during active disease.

CDR3 coding DNA: TGTGCCAGTAGTCGCGCGGGGGGCGGGTATAATTCACCCCTCCACTTT. Its protein product is CASSRAGGGYNSPLHF. The rearrangement uses TRBV19 and TRBJ1-6, with a weak D call TRBD1 (6 bases). Trimming stripped 5 bases from V and 4 bases from J, with 15 bases between. CDR1 is LNHDA and CDR2 is SQIVND in the germline V gene (reference sequence). The CDR3 covers 16 residues. The full variable domain, its missing parts supplied by reference TRBV19 and TRBJ1-6, is DGGITQSPKYLFRKEGQNVTLSCEQNLNHDAMYWYRQDPGQGLRLIYYSQIVNDFQKGDIAEGYSVSREKKESFPLTVTSAQKNPTAFYLCASSRAGGGYNSPLHFGNGTRLTVT.